Following are 5 T cell receptor beta chains from one sample sequenced in a study of PD-1 blockade in mismatch repair-deficient tumors. Libraries were prepared by immunoSEQ multiplex PCR; TCRdb keeps only in-frame clonotypes and omits some of them. The sample includes tens of thousands of clones, 65% to 85% of them seen just once. Sample: PBMCs, taken before pembrolizumab treatment. These receptors were taken from an adult with mismatch repair-deficient cancer.

This clone was detected a few times. This chain uses TRBV6-6 with TRBJ2-7, with TRBD1 matching 9 bases. Looked up from germline, CDR1 is MNHNY and CDR2 is SVGAGI (reference sequence). The CDR3 has 16 amino acids. The V and J ends lost 0 bases and 6 bases, in that order; junction bases with no gene match: 9. For the CDR3, the DNA is TGTGCCAGCAGTTACTCTCCGGGACAGGGTAAGAGCGAGCAGTACTTC. This gives the protein CASSYSPGQGKSEQYF.

CDR3: CASSAYRRQGVNYGYTF. The CDR3 region has the DNA TGTGCCAGCAGCGCATACCGACGACAGGGGGTCAACTATGGCTACACCTTC. V gene TRBV9 combines with J gene TRBJ1-2, with TRBD1 matching 9 bases. CDR1 is SGDLS, CDR2 YYNGEE, per germline. This CDR3 comprises 17 residues. Trimming took 3 bases from V and 2 from J; bases not matched to a gene: 11.

The rearrangement links TRBV7-6 to TRBJ1-4, with unresolved D. CDR1 SGHVS and CDR2 FNYEAQ come from the germline V gene. Trimming cost V 6 bases and J 3 bases, with 11 bases left between them. The CDR3 runs to 14 residues. CDR3 in amino acids: CASSSAGSNEKLFF. The DNA for the CDR3 is TGTGCCAGCAGTTCAGCAGGTTCTAATGAAAAACTGTTTTTT. Variable domain in full (rest from reference TRBV7-6 and TRBJ1-4): GAGVSQSPRYKVTKRGQDVALRCDPISGHVSLYWYRQALGQGPEFLTYFNYEAQQDKSGLPNDRFSAERPEGSISTLTIQRTEQRDSAMYRCASSSAGSNEKLFFGSGTQLSVL.

The chain carries TRBV7-9 and TRBJ2-5; 10 nucleotides agree with TRBD2. This CDR3 is 16 amino acids long. Trimming took 4 bases from V and 2 from J; bases not matched to a gene: 7. From germline, CDR1 is SEHNR and CDR2 FQNEAQ (reference sequence). The CDR3 nucleotides are TGTGCCAGCAGCTCGCCTCTAGCGGGGGCACAAGAGACCCAGTACTTC. Translation: CASSSPLAGAQETQYF.

This clone was seen just once. The chain recombines TRBV6-5 with TRBJ1-6; the match to TRBD1 covers 8 bases. Germline-derived CDR1 and CDR2 are MNHEY and SVGAGI. J was trimmed by 5 bases and V by 6 bases; bases with no gene match: 6. The CDR3 spans 15 residues. CDR3 nucleotide sequence: TGTGCCAGCAGGAGGCCAGGGGGCAATAATTCACCCCTCCACTTT. This encodes CASRRPGGNNSPLHF.